This note documents a single T cell receptor (beta chain) sequence. This clonotype was seen a handful of times. The antigen it recognizes is unknown. Base qualities are not at hand, and no much larger clone is one base apart. The source of the sample is a study of T cell repertoires in cytomegalovirus infection (dated by TCRdb to between 2019 and 2020). As for the study more broadly: Recently identified HLA-C-restricted CMV epitopes, whose presentation resists viral immunomodulation, were targeted by peptide stimulations together with well-studied HLA-B-restricted epitopes. Donor HLA type was relevant to the analysis, as public TCR beta signatures indicated carriage of CMV infection together with the matching HLA type. Here is what the overall study found, with its caveats: In both this cohort and an independent cohort of several hundred donors, the cumulative frequency of public TCR beta family members distinguished carriers of CMV infection plus the relevant HLA type. The ex vivo response was dominated by HLA-C-restricted CMV-specific TCR beta clonotypes, and the single most frequent clonotype in two of eight donors was supplied by these HLA-C-restricted clonotypes.

CDR1 and CDR2 are drawn from the germline V gene: MGHRA, YSYEKL. Compared with germline, V lacks 3 bases and J lacks 4 bases; bases without a gene match: 5. From the cysteine up to the phenylalanine, the CDR3 has a length of 15 residues. Kept here is only the CDR3 DNA, which spans 45 bases and is read in frame from base 1. TCRdb names Illumina HiSeq 1500 as the instrument used. Clones were called with MiXCR by TCRdb after fastp trimmed the public reads at Q25, and only in-frame beta chains were retained. Each record represents a unique CDR3 protein, reported with the most common genes and DNA among its rows. The sample yields about 920,000 distinct CDR3 sequences; around 30% were counted once. The ten most abundant clones make up more than 13% of the sample. The sample's treatment or condition label, decoded: in vitro stimulation with specific CMV peptide epitopes to enrich CMV-specific T cells.

The sample was cultured CD8+ T cells from PBMCs, taken from culture after CMV antigen stimulation. This chain joins TRBV4-1 to TRBJ1-5, with 8 bases in between that match TRBD1. The clonotype comes from a human donor in good health (CMV status not recorded). Some clones in this sample may be carry-over from other donors' samples. DNA sequence: TGCGCCAGCAGCCATCGACAGGGGAAAAATCAGCCCCAGCATTTT. Translated, it gives CASSHRQGKNQPQHF.